This T cell receptor (beta chain) appears in the sequencing data of a study of T-cell reconstitution after alpha-beta-depleted transplantation in children. This clonotype was counted a few times. Antigen: not known. Study-level findings and limits: Expanded clones from the graft, numbering several hundred, reportedly supplied alpha-beta T cells about two months after transplant. Once a year had passed after transplant, T-cell counts and diversity came mostly from newly produced T cells.

Per the germline V gene, CDR1 is KGHDR and CDR2 is SFDVKD. Trimming removed 4 bases at V and 4 bases at J, with 11 bases between. The CDR3 runs to 14 residues. Preparation of the TCRbeta library used unique molecular identifiers. TCRdb itself ran the PCR reads through MiXCR, one entry per CDR3 protein. The sample lists about 300,000 distinct CDR3 sequences, almost 8% occurring once. Source: peripheral blood, taken 360 days after TCRalphabeta/CD19-depleted stem cell transplant. The genes are TRBV24-1 and TRBJ2-3, with D perhaps TRBD1 (5 bases). The sequence was obtained from a female patient aged 2-9 years who had a stem cell transplant for Fanconi anemia, so the T cells may come from the graft donor. The CDR3 is CATSDRLGADTQYF. CDR3 sequence (DNA): TGTGCCACCAGTGACCGTTTAGGGGCAGATACGCAGTATTTT.